What follows are 30 T cell receptor beta chains derived from one specimen sequenced in a study of blood T cell repertoires in COVID-19. Using immunoSEQ multiplex PCR, the repertoire was profiled, and TCRdb retains in-frame clones only, with some absent. Among around 150,000 clones, roughly four fifths were seen once, and the ten largest hold under 13%. The material sequenced was peripheral blood. The receptors come from a human donor in a cohort sampled during active COVID-19.

The V and J genes are TRBV11-2 and TRBJ1-1, with a tentative D call TRBD1 (5 bases). Germline V CDR1 and CDR2: SGHAT, FQNNGV. Deletions cut 4 bases from V and 4 bases from J, with 13 bases between. CDR3 length: 14 residues. In DNA form, the CDR3 reads TGTGCCAGCAGCTCCCAGGGTTTTGGCACTGAAGCTTTCTTT. Protein product: CASSSQGFGTEAFF.

The rearrangement joins TRBV6-5 to TRBJ2-7, with 9 bases aligning to TRBD1. Germline CDR1 and CDR2: MNHEY and SVGAGI. V lost 0 bases, J lost 4 bases, and 7 bases stayed unmatched. The CDR3 is made up of 16 amino acids. The CDR3 protein is CASSYSRGQGYYEQYF. The CDR3 DNA reads as TGTGCCAGCAGTTACTCAAGGGGACAGGGTTATTACGAGCAGTACTTC.

This chain connects TRBV9 to TRBJ2-5, with 8 bases identical to TRBD1. In germline, CDR1 is SGDLS, CDR2 YYNGEE. J lost 3 bases, V lost 4 bases, and 2 bases had no gene match. The CDR3 extends over 13 amino acids. The DNA for the CDR3 is TGTGCCAGCAGCCAGGGGGCGAAAGAGACCCAGTACTTC. Residues: CASSQGAKETQYF.

J is TRBJ1-1 and V is TRBV2; D remains ambiguous. Trimming took 6 bases from V and 1 from J, leaving 12 bases between them. This CDR3 has 14 amino acids. The germline V gene has CDR1 SNHLY and CDR2 FYNNEI. The CDR3 loop reads CASRKEGPNTEAFF. The CDR3 DNA sequence: TGTGCCAGCAGGAAAGAGGGCCCGAACACTGAAGCTTTCTTT.

The V and J genes are TRBV5-5 and TRBJ2-7; 7 positions match TRBD2. The V gene's germline CDR1 is SGHKS and CDR2 YYEKEE (reference sequence). CDR3 size: 15 residues. V dropped 0 bases and J dropped 0; count of bases not matched to a gene: 3. The CDR3 protein is CASSLGASGSYEQYF. The CDR3 DNA reads as TGTGCCAGCAGCTTGGGGGCTAGCGGCTCCTACGAGCAGTACTTC.

This clone was counted once. The chain links TRBV5-4 to TRBJ2-1; possibly TRBD1 for D (6 bases). Germline V gene sequence: CDR1 SGHNT, CDR2 YYREEE (reference sequence). Trimming took off 0 bases at V and 8 bases at J, with 15 bases between the two ends. This CDR3 spans 15 amino acids. CDR3 amino acids: CASSLGIRGSDEQFF. The DNA for the CDR3 is TGTGCCAGCAGCTTGGGTATCAGGGGTAGCGATGAGCAGTTCTTC. Full variable domain (missing parts from reference TRBV5-4 and TRBJ2-1): ETGVTQSPTHLIKTRGQQVTLRCSSQSGHNTVSWYQQALGQGPQFIFQYYREEENGRGNFPPRFSGLQFPNYSSELNVNALELDDSALYLCASSLGIRGSDEQFFGPGTRLTVL.

This chain uses TRBV9 with TRBJ2-2; D is perhaps TRBD1 (6 bases). Trimming shortened V by 2 bases and J by 3 bases, and 11 bases separated the two germline ends. This CDR3 has 15 amino acids. CDR1 is SGDLS and CDR2 is YYNGEE in the germline V gene. CDR3 in amino acids: CASSVRDTDTGELFF. The DNA for the CDR3 is TGTGCCAGCAGCGTCAGGGACACCGACACCGGGGAGCTGTTTTTT. Looking up the rest from reference TRBV9 and TRBJ2-2 gives the full variable domain: DSGVTQTPKHLITATGQRVTLRCSPRSGDLSVYWYQQSLDQGLQFLIQYYNGEERAKGNILERFSAQQFPDLHSELNLSSLELGDSALYFCASSVRDTDTGELFFGEGSRLTVL.

The rearrangement uses TRBV6-2 or TRBV6-3 and TRBJ2-1; 8 bases line up with TRBD2. Germline V lookup: CDR1 MNHEY, CDR2 SVGEGT. With 4 bases clipped from V and 9 bases from J, the junction kept 8 bases outside the gene matches. This CDR3 comprises 14 residues. In DNA, the CDR3 is TGTGCCAGCAGTTTACCAATACGGGGGGGTGAGCAGTTCTTC. It codes for CASSLPIRGGEQFF.

V usage is TRBV6-5 and J usage is TRBJ1-2; D is possibly TRBD1 (5 bases). V gave up 4 bases and J gave up 8 bases, with 20 bases separating them. Looked up from germline, CDR1 is MNHEY and CDR2 is SVGAGI. CDR3 length: 15 residues. The CDR3 protein is CASSSDPQGRRGYTF. Written as DNA, the CDR3 is TGTGCCAGCAGTTCTGACCCGCAGGGTCGCAGAGGCTACACCTTC.

This chain connects TRBV30 to TRBJ1-4; D not resolved. The germline CDR1 and CDR2 sequences are GTSNPN and SVGIG (reference sequence). The CDR3 covers 17 residues. The V gene lost 3 bases and the J gene lost 0 bases, with 17 bases spanning the gap. CDR3 nucleotides: TGTGCCTGGAGAGCGATCAGAAAGAAGGCAACTAATGAAAAACTGTTTTTT. As protein: CAWRAIRKKATNEKLFF.

The rearrangement joins TRBV7-9 to TRBJ1-4; 7 bases map to TRBD1. Trimming removed 2 bases from V and 2 bases from J; junction bases left unmatched: 8. This CDR3 has 17 residues. Germline-derived CDR1 and CDR2 are SEHNR and FQNEAQ (reference sequence). CDR3 residues: CASSLIRQGPTNEKLFF. CDR3 DNA: TGTGCCAGCAGCTTAATCCGACAGGGACCCACTAATGAAAAACTGTTTTTT.

This clone was seen only a few times. The CDR3 DNA reads as TGCGCCAGCAGCCAAGATCCCCGGGGGGCTTTAAACACCATATATTTT. Protein sequence: CASSQDPRGALNTIYF. The chain joins TRBV4-3 to TRBJ1-3, with D tentatively TRBD1 (6 bases). Per germline, CDR1 LGHNA and CDR2 YSLEER. The CDR3 runs to 16 residues. Trimming left V 0 bases short and J 6 bases short, with 15 bases between.

As DNA, the CDR3 is TGTGCCATCAGTTCCAACTCGGACGAGCAGTACTTC. Its translation: CAISSNSDEQYF. The chain links TRBV10-3 to TRBJ2-7; D gene ambiguous. Trimming removed 5 bases from V and 5 bases from J, with 10 bases in between. Germline CDR1 and CDR2: ENHRY and SYGVKD. The CDR3 consists of 12 residues.

The chain links TRBV7-2 to TRBJ2-5, with D perhaps matching TRBD1 (5 bases). The CDR3 length is 14 residues. Trimming took off 0 bases at V and 4 bases at J, with 9 bases between the two ends. Germline V gene data show CDR1 as SGHTA and CDR2 as FQGNSA. The chain's CDR3 is CASSLAGHIETQYF. DNA of the CDR3: TGTGCCAGCAGCTTAGCGGGGCATATAGAGACCCAGTACTTC.

V and J are TRBV4-1 and TRBJ1-1, with D perhaps TRBD1 (5 bases). The V gene lost 1 base and the J gene lost 1 base, with 16 bases spanning the gap. The germline V gene encodes CDR1 MGHRA and CDR2 YSYEKL. This CDR3 spans 17 amino acids. CDR3 coding DNA: TGCGCCAGCAGCCAAGTAGGTCGGGGGTTAACGAACACTGAAGCTTTCTTT. Translation gives CASSQVGRGLTNTEAFF.

V gene TRBV7-9 combines with J gene TRBJ2-7; D unclear. The V gene lost 3 bases and the J gene lost 1 base, with 4 bases spanning the gap. Germline CDR1 reads SEHNR; CDR2 reads FQNEAQ (reference sequence). This CDR3 is 12 amino acids long. Here the CDR3 reads CASSFISYEQYF. DNA of the CDR3: TGTGCCAGCAGCTTTATTTCCTACGAGCAGTACTTC.

The chain uses TRBV30 and TRBJ1-2, with TRBD1 matching 7 bases. The V gene's germline CDR1 is GTSNPN and CDR2 SVGIG (reference sequence). This CDR3 is built from 15 residues. V trimming: 4 bases; J trimming: 6 bases; junction bases outside the gene matches: 14. In DNA form, the CDR3 reads TGTGCCTGGACCGCCCACACAGGGGTTTTTGATGGCTACACCTTC. Translated: CAWTAHTGVFDGYTF.

This chain links TRBV7-9 with TRBJ1-1, with TRBD1 matching 7 bases. The junction had 3 bases not matched to a gene; V was cut back by 3 bases and J by 5 bases. Germline V gives CDR1 SEHNR, CDR2 FQNEAQ (reference sequence). There are 13 residues in the CDR3. The CDR3 spells CASSFDRVTEAFF. In DNA form, the CDR3 reads TGTGCCAGCAGCTTTGACAGGGTTACTGAAGCTTTCTTT.

V usage is TRBV9 and J usage is TRBJ2-3, with TRBD2 matching over 12 bases. This CDR3 spans 16 amino acids. CDR1 and CDR2 (germline): SGDLS, YYNGEE. The junction had 6 bases not matched to a gene; V was cut back by 2 bases and J by 5 bases. CDR3 nucleotide sequence: TGTGCCAGCAGCGTCAGGTCTAGCGGGGGGGGAGATACGCAGTATTTT. This gives the protein CASSVRSSGGGDTQYF.

The chain carries TRBV6-6 and TRBJ2-1; 7 bases are a match to TRBD1. This CDR3 is 16 amino acids long. Germline trimming cut 6 bases from V and 5 bases from J; bases unmatched to any gene: 13. From germline, CDR1 is MNHNY and CDR2 SVGAGI (reference sequence). CDR3: CASRFHPRDRNNEQFF. The CDR3 DNA reads as TGTGCCAGCAGGTTCCATCCTCGGGACAGAAACAATGAGCAGTTCTTC.

This chain joins TRBV29-1 and TRBJ2-7; maybe TRBD2 (6 bases). Trimming shortened V by 8 bases and J by 0 bases, and 14 bases separated the two germline ends. The CDR3 is 13 residues long. Germline values: CDR1 SQVTM, CDR2 ANQGSEA. The CDR3 DNA is TGCAGCTACGTAGGAGGGAACTCCTACGAGCAGTACTTC. It codes for CSYVGGNSYEQYF.

The table lists this clone with a count of one. The rearrangement joins TRBV6-2 or TRBV6-3 to TRBJ2-3; TRBD1 matches 8 bases. There are 17 residues in the CDR3. The V gene's germline CDR1 is MNHEY and CDR2 SVGEGT. Trimming at V came to 4 bases and at J to 5 bases, leaving 14 bases not matched to a gene. CDR3 protein: CASSFSQGAGDRDTQYF. The CDR3 DNA follows: TGTGCCAGCAGTTTTAGCCAGGGGGCCGGTGATAGAGATACGCAGTATTTT.

As regards this clone: Compared with germline, one end of the junction differs, possibly owing to a read error. This chain uses TRBV7-2 with TRBJ2-1; TRBD1 is a possible D gene (7 bases). CDR1 and CDR2 (germline): SGHTA, FQGNSA. The CDR3 spans 15 residues. CDR3 nucleotides: TGTGCCAGCAGGTTAGGAGGGGGCAATGACAATGAGCAGTTCTTC. It encodes CASRLGGGNDNEQFF.

The gene calls are TRBV28 and TRBJ2-1; 8 nucleotides line up with TRBD1. The CDR3 is 15 residues long. J was trimmed by 6 bases and V by 7 bases; bases with no gene match: 11. Looked up from germline, CDR1 is MDHEN and CDR2 is SYDVKM. DNA of the CDR3: TGTGCCAGCAAACAAGGGGCAGGGGGCTCCAATGAGCAGTTCTTC. Translating it yields CASKQGAGGSNEQFF.

The genes are TRBV7-2 and TRBJ1-5; D is perhaps TRBD1 (6 bases). The germline V gene has CDR1 SGHTA and CDR2 FQGNSA. The CDR3 has 15 residues. Trimming took 0 bases from V and 5 from J, leaving 11 bases between them. The chain's CDR3 is CASSLAGGGYQPQHF. In nucleotides, the CDR3 is TGTGCCAGCAGCTTAGCCGGGGGGGGCTATCAGCCCCAGCATTTT.

This rearrangement joins TRBV21-1 to TRBJ2-7; the table's D call TRBD2 went unverified against the DNA. TRBV21-1 is described as a pseudogene. The CDR3 extends over 18 amino acids. The CDR3 is CASSRKMPSGGNTYEQYF. Here the CDR3 DNA reads TGTGCCAGCAGCAGAAAAATGCCTAGCGGGGGGAACACCTACGAGCAGTACTTC.

The CDR3 nucleotides are TGTGCCAGCAGCGTAGGACTAGCGGGAGCGGGAGAGCAGTACTTC. Its protein is CASSVGLAGAGEQYF. V gene TRBV9 combines with J gene TRBJ2-7; TRBD2 matches at 12 bases. CDR1 is SGDLS and CDR2 is YYNGEE in the germline V gene. Trimming at V came to 0 bases and at J to 7 bases, leaving 5 bases not matched to a gene. The CDR3 extends over 15 amino acids.

Turning to this clone: This same CDR3 is encoded by further DNA sequences in the sample. The rearrangement joins TRBV12-3 or TRBV12-4 to TRBJ2-7; D possibly corresponds to TRBD1 (5 bases). The CDR3 is 12 residues long. V was pared by 5 bases and J by 3 bases, with 8 bases between. As DNA, the CDR3 is TGTGCCAGCAGTCTCCAGGGCTACGAGCAGTACTTC. Residues: CASSLQGYEQYF.

The V call is TRBV27, the J call TRBJ1-1; 7 bases map to TRBD1. The V gene end was trimmed by 6 bases and the J gene end by 4 bases; junction bases not matched to a gene: 17. The germline V gene has CDR1 MNHEY and CDR2 SMNVEV (reference sequence). The CDR3 loop spans 17 amino acids. CDR3 DNA: TGTGCCAGCAGCCGAATTGGGAGAGGACAGGCGGCCACTGAAGCTTTCTTT. Its protein is CASSRIGRGQAATEAFF.

The chain uses TRBV29-1 and TRBJ1-1; D uncertain. The CDR3 length is 11 residues. From germline, CDR1 is SQVTM and CDR2 ANQGSEA. Trimming cost V 5 bases and J 4 bases, with 8 bases left between them. CDR3 sequence: CSVTVFTEAFF. In DNA form, the CDR3 reads TGCAGCGTTACGGTTTTCACTGAAGCTTTCTTT.